These T cell receptor beta chains were read from a single sample in a study of CD8 T cells in ankylosing spondylitis. Using its own MiXCR run on the 5' RACE reads, TCRdb lists one record per CDR3 protein. The sample records a few hundred thousand distinct CDR3 sequences, around 20% being singletons. The specimen was blood, either unsorted or a sorted T cell fraction (not recorded which). These TCRs come from a male donor with ankylosing spondylitis. Both conserved end residues are part of each CDR3. D genes are given only for firm matches. Not every row has a clone size; where given, it reads once, few, many or a size class.

clone size: NA; J gene: TRBJ2-7; CDR3 length: 16; V gene: TRBV18; D gene: NA; CDR3 DNA: TGTGCCAGCTCACCAGTTATCCTGACAACTGGAAACGAGCAGTACTTC; CDR3 protein: CASSPVILTTGNEQYF
clone size: NA; J gene: TRBJ2-1; CDR3 length: 17; V gene: TRBV7-8; D gene: TRBD2; CDR3 DNA: TGTGCCAGCAGCTTAGCCCCCGGCCCTAGCGGCTACAATGAGCAGTTCTTC; CDR3 protein: CASSLAPGPSGYNEQFF
clone size: many; J gene: TRBJ2-5; CDR3 length: 13; V gene: TRBV5-1; D gene: NA; CDR3 DNA: TGCGCCAGCAGCTTGGATAGCGAAGAGACCCAGTACTTC; CDR3 protein: CASSLDSEETQYF
clone size: few; J gene: TRBJ2-7; CDR3 length: 13; V gene: TRBV5-1; D gene: TRBD1; CDR3 DNA: TGCGCCAGCAGGGGGACAGATTTTTACGAGCAGTACTTC; CDR3 protein: CASRGTDFYEQYF
clone size: NA; J gene: TRBJ1-5; CDR3 length: 14; V gene: TRBV6-5; D gene: NA; CDR3 DNA: TGTGCCAGCAGTTACGGGGCAGGGGTTCAGCCCCAGCATTTT; CDR3 protein: CASSYGAGVQPQHF
clone size: many; J gene: TRBJ2-7; CDR3 length: 14; V gene: TRBV2; D gene: TRBD2; CDR3 DNA: TGTGCCAGCAGGCTAGCGGGAGGGCCCTACGAGCAGTACTTC; CDR3 protein: CASRLAGGPYEQYF
clone size: NA; J gene: TRBJ1-1; CDR3 length: 13; V gene: TRBV7-3; D gene: NA; CDR3 DNA: TGTGCCAGCAGCTTAACATCGGGGACGGCAGCTTTCTTT; CDR3 protein: CASSLTSGTAAFF
clone size: NA; J gene: TRBJ2-3; CDR3 length: 21; V gene: TRBV5-6; D gene: TRBD2; CDR3 DNA: TGTGCCAGGAGCCCCGTTCGGCCGGGACAGGAAGGACTAGCGGGAGAAGATACGCAGTATTTT; CDR3 protein: CARSPVRPGQEGLAGEDTQYF
clone size: few; J gene: TRBJ2-2; CDR3 length: 13; V gene: TRBV7-7; D gene: NA; CDR3 DNA: TGTGCCAGCAGCGTTTTAGCTACCGGGGAGCTGTTTTTT; CDR3 protein: CASSVLATGELFF
clone size: few; J gene: TRBJ1-1; CDR3 length: 15; V gene: TRBV5-1; D gene: NA; CDR3 DNA: TGCGCCAGCAGCGACTTAGGGGGGCGGCACACTGAAGCTTTCTTT; CDR3 protein: CASSDLGGRHTEAFF
clone size: NA; J gene: TRBJ2-7; CDR3 length: 16; V gene: TRBV7-8; D gene: TRBD2; CDR3 DNA: TGTGCCAGCAGCCCCAGACTAGCGGAGCCCTCCTACGAGCAGTACTTC; CDR3 protein: CASSPRLAEPSYEQYF
clone size: many; J gene: TRBJ2-1; CDR3 length: 15; V gene: TRBV7-9; D gene: TRBD2; CDR3 DNA: TGTGCCAGCAGCCAAGAGCGGGGGGGACTAAATGAGCAGTTCTTC; CDR3 protein: CASSQERGGLNEQFF
clone size: once; J gene: TRBJ2-7; CDR3 length: 15; V gene: TRBV20-1; D gene: NA; CDR3 DNA: TGCAGTGCCTCGCCGGGGGCTAGCGACTCCTACGAGCAGTACTTC; CDR3 protein: CSASPGASDSYEQYF
clone size: few; J gene: TRBJ2-7; CDR3 length: 15; V gene: TRBV28; D gene: NA; CDR3 DNA: TGTGCCAGCAGTTTCTTTTTGGGAGCGAATTACGAGCAGTACTTC; CDR3 protein: CASSFFLGANYEQYF
clone size: few; J gene: TRBJ2-7; CDR3 length: 15; V gene: TRBV20-1; D gene: TRBD2; CDR3 DNA: TGCAGTGCCCCGGGCGGGGGTAGTGCCTCCTACGAGCAGTACTTC; CDR3 protein: CSAPGGGSASYEQYF
clone size: NA; J gene: TRBJ2-7; CDR3 length: 12; V gene: TRBV12-3/TRBV12-4; D gene: NA; CDR3 DNA: TGTGCCAGCAGTTTCCAAGGTTACGAGCAGTACTTC; CDR3 protein: CASSFQGYEQYF
clone size: few; J gene: TRBJ2-7; CDR3 length: 10; V gene: TRBV29-1; D gene: NA; CDR3 DNA: TGCAGCCTCGCCGAGGTCGAGCAGTACTTC; CDR3 protein: CSLAEVEQYF